A selection of T cell receptor beta chains follows, all from one sample in a study of graft-versus-host responses after intestinal transplantation. Assay used: immunoSEQ multiplex PCR; TCRdb lists only in-frame clones, some missing. The table has 57,000 or so clones, approximately 89% seen once. The specimen comprised PBMCs, sampled about 4 months after intestinal transplantation. These receptors came from a human patient who received an intestinal transplant, so some T cells may come from the graft donor. Both conserved end residues are part of each CDR3. A D gene is named only where the DNA matches it firmly. Clone size is shown for a subset of rows, as once, few, many or a class of expanded clone.

DNA | CDR3 | J | V | D | size
TGTGCCAGCAGTTACACCAGGGGATCTGAAGCTTTCTTT | CASSYTRGSEAFF | TRBJ1-1 | TRBV6-5 | NA | NA
TGTGCCAGCAGCCAAGGGTGGGAGACCCAGTACTTC | CASSQGWETQYF | TRBJ2-5 | TRBV7-9 | NA | NA
TGTGCCAGCAGCCAACAACTAGCGGGAACCTACGAGCAGTACTTC | CASSQQLAGTYEQYF | TRBJ2-7 | TRBV4-2 | TRBD2 | NA
TGTGCCAGCAGCTTGGGACAGATCTATAATTCACCCCTCCACTTT | CASSLGQIYNSPLHF | TRBJ1-6 | TRBV5-6 | NA | NA
TGTGCCAGCAGCCCCTGGACAGACCTGAACACTGAAGCTTTCTTT | CASSPWTDLNTEAFF | TRBJ1-1 | TRBV7-6 | NA | NA
TGTGCCAGCAGCTTTTCTAGGGACGAGCAGTACTTC | CASSFSRDEQYF | TRBJ2-7 | TRBV5-6 | NA | NA
TGTGCCAGCAGTTTCGGGACGGGTCGGCTGGGTGAAGCTTTCTTT | CASSFGTGRLGEAFF | TRBJ1-1 | TRBV28 | NA | NA
TGTGCCAGCAGCTTAGGTGTTCAGGGGGGGACAGATACGCAGTATTTT | CASSLGVQGGTDTQYF | TRBJ2-3 | TRBV11-2 | NA | NA
TGCAGCTCCCAGGGGTATCGCGACACTGAAGCTTTCTTT | CSSQGYRDTEAFF | TRBJ1-1 | TRBV29-1 | NA | NA
TGTGCCAGCAGTCAGGCGGGCGAGCGCTTCTTC | CASSQAGERFF | TRBJ2-1 | TRBV6-5 | NA | once
TGTGCCTGGAGTCTGGCAGGCGCTAACTATGGCTACACCTTC | CAWSLAGANYGYTF | TRBJ1-2 | TRBV30 | NA | NA
TGTGCCAGTAGGTCGGGTAAACGCGGCTACACCTTC | CASRSGKRGYTF | TRBJ1-2 | TRBV19 | NA | NA
TGTGCCACCAGTGGTTTCCGGGGGGCCGAGACCCAGTACTTC | CATSGFRGAETQYF | TRBJ2-5 | TRBV15 | NA | NA
TGCGCCAGCAGCTTGGCGGGGGACGTTTCCTACAATGAGCAGTTCTTC | CASSLAGDVSYNEQFF | TRBJ2-1 | TRBV5-1 | NA | NA
TGTGCCAGCAGCTCACCCGGGGGCAGGGGAAATGAAAAACTGTTTTTT | CASSSPGGRGNEKLFF | TRBJ1-4 | TRBV13 | NA | NA
TGTGCCAGCAGCGCCCGGTCGGGGCAGGGTAACTATGGCTACACCTTC | CASSARSGQGNYGYTF | TRBJ1-2 | TRBV9 | NA | NA
TGTGCCAGCAGCTTACTAGCGGGAGTGACAGATACGCAGTATTTT | CASSLLAGVTDTQYF | TRBJ2-3 | TRBV7-9 | TRBD2 | NA
TGTGCCAGCACCTCCGGGACAGGGGATTTAGTTGAGCAGTTCTTC | CASTSGTGDLVEQFF | TRBJ2-1 | TRBV6-5 | TRBD1 | few
TGTGCCAGTGGGTACGAGCAGTACTTC | CASGYEQYF | TRBJ2-7 | TRBV28 | NA | NA
TGTGCCAGCAGCACCCGACAGGGCGAAGGGCAGCCCCAGCATTTT | CASSTRQGEGQPQHF | TRBJ1-5 | TRBV9 | TRBD1 | NA
TGCGCCAGCAGCTTGGTTCAGAAAACAGATACGCAGTATTTT | CASSLVQKTDTQYF | TRBJ2-3 | TRBV5-1 | NA | NA
TGTGCCAGCAGCTTCCCGGGACTAGCGGTATATGATACGCAGTATTTT | CASSFPGLAVYDTQYF | TRBJ2-3 | TRBV5-6 | TRBD2 | NA
TGTGCCAGCAGTTTCCCCAGCGACAGGGGGCGAAACGAGCAGTACTTC | CASSFPSDRGRNEQYF | TRBJ2-7 | TRBV28 | TRBD1 | medium-sized
TGTGCCAGCAGGGCGGGACGTGCTTATAATTCACCCCTCCACTTT | CASRAGRAYNSPLHF | TRBJ1-6 | TRBV6-5 | NA | NA
TGTGCCAGCAGTGAAGCTGAGGGACTGAAGCTCGAGCAGTACTTC | CASSEAEGLKLEQYF | TRBJ2-7 | TRBV2 | NA | NA
TGCGCCAGCAGCCCCGGGGTGTTTGTAGACGAGCAGTACTTC | CASSPGVFVDEQYF | TRBJ2-7 | TRBV5-1 | NA | NA
TGTGCCAGCAGCATTACTGGGACAGGGTTCGGGCAGCCCCAGCATTTT | CASSITGTGFGQPQHF | TRBJ1-5 | TRBV27 | TRBD1 | NA
TGCGCCAGCAGCTCGGACCCCGGGACAGGGACGCAAGAGACCCAGTACTTC | CASSSDPGTGTQETQYF | TRBJ2-5 | TRBV5-1 | TRBD1 | NA
TGTGCCAGCAGGTTAGGGGGGAAAGGTGAAAAACTGTTTTTT | CASRLGGKGEKLFF | TRBJ1-4 | TRBV28 | NA | NA
TGTGCCAGCAGCTCGACAGGTCCGATCGGCTACGAGCAGTACTTC | CASSSTGPIGYEQYF | TRBJ2-7 | TRBV5-4 | NA | NA
TGTGCCAGCAGTGAACCGACAGGGGGCCAGAAGACTGAAGCTTTCTTT | CASSEPTGGQKTEAFF | TRBJ1-1 | TRBV2 | TRBD1 | NA
TGTGCCAGCAGTGAATGGGGTGGCACCGGGGAGCTGTTTTTT | CASSEWGGTGELFF | TRBJ2-2 | TRBV2 | NA | NA
TGTGCCAGCAGCAACCCCCAGGGACGGGTCGGGGAGCTGTTTTTT | CASSNPQGRVGELFF | TRBJ2-2 | TRBV11-2 | NA | once
TGTGCCAGCCGTATAGACATACCAGGAAAGACCTATGGCTACACCTTC | CASRIDIPGKTYGYTF | TRBJ1-2 | TRBV5-4 | NA | NA
TGCGCCAGCAGCCGAGGGGACAGGCTAAATCAGCCCCAGCATTTT | CASSRGDRLNQPQHF | TRBJ1-5 | TRBV4-1 | TRBD1 | NA
TGCGCCAGCAGCTTGGCCGGGAACTCTGGAAACACCATATATTTT | CASSLAGNSGNTIYF | TRBJ1-3 | TRBV5-1 | NA | NA
TGTGCCAGTAGTCCGGGACAGGGGGAGTCTGGGGCCAACGTCCTGACTTTC | CASSPGQGESGANVLTF | TRBJ2-6 | TRBV19 | TRBD1 | NA